The present T cell receptor beta chain was sequenced within a study of blood T cell repertoires in COVID-19. Across the whole study: The United States, Italy and Spain were the sources of the acute and convalescent COVID-19 samples. Sample material is recorded as cDNA or gDNA derived from T cells, B-cell-depleted T cells, or PBMCs.

In the original processing: Scientists estimated how many nucleated cells there were by amplifying reference gene primers. Here immunoSEQ multiplex PCR was the method, and the copy in TCRdb shows in-frame clones only, minus some. Clone size and the V and J calls come from that table; the DNA yielded D and trimming. The data contain over 20,000 clones, about four fifths of them seen just once; the ten biggest clones take up less than 8.5%. V was shortened by 4 bases and J by 7 bases, with 16 bases between the two germline ends. Germline-derived CDR1 and CDR2 are LGHDT and YNNKEL (reference sequence). This CDR3 spans 14 amino acids.

Source material: peripheral blood. The V gene is TRBV3-1 (or the pseudogene TRBV3-2), the J gene TRBJ1-2; D is possibly TRBD1 (6 bases). This receptor was obtained from a man aged 70-80 years with acute or convalescent COVID-19. DNA for the CDR3: TGTGCCAGCAGCCCCCAGGGGTATGATAGTGGCTACACCTTC. Translating gives CASSPQGYDSGYTF.